These 31 T cell receptor beta chains were all obtained from the same sample, sequenced in a study of stem cell transplantation in POMP-related autoinflammatory disease. Some clones are missing from TCRdb's copy, which holds only in-frame ones; the method was immunoSEQ multiplex PCR. Found here are some 68,000 clones, around 90% of them singletons; the top ten hold about 0.66%. The sequencing used CD4+ T cells from PBMCs, collected after stem cell transplantation. Source of these receptors: a human patient with POMP-related autoinflammation and immune dysregulation (PRAID). Some T cells here may be from the graft donor.

This chain uses TRBV4-1 with TRBJ1-1, with 10 bases that match TRBD1. This CDR3 has 15 amino acids. V lost 4 bases, J lost 1 base, and 3 bases stayed unmatched. Germline V gene data show CDR1 as MGHRA and CDR2 as YSYEKL. CDR3 DNA: TGCGCCAGCAGCCCGGGACAGGGGCCGAACACTGAAGCTTTCTTT. Its protein product is CASSPGQGPNTEAFF.

The rearrangement uses TRBV18 and TRBJ1-2; tentatively, D is TRBD1 (6 bases). Germline V gene data show CDR1 as KGHSH and CDR2 as LQKENI. The CDR3 loop spans 15 amino acids. V was clipped by 2 bases and J by 5 bases, with 15 bases between them. The chain's CDR3 is CASSPSTGSEYGYTF. CDR3 nucleotides: TGTGCCAGCTCACCAAGTACAGGGTCGGAGTATGGCTACACCTTC. Together with reference TRBV18 and TRBJ1-2, the CDR3 gives the full variable domain: NAGVMQNPRHLVRRRGQEARLRCSPMKGHSHVYWYRQLPEEGLKFMVYLQKENIIDESGMPKERFSAEFPKEGPSILRIQQVVRGDSAAYFCASSPSTGSEYGYTFGSGTRLTVV.

The chain employs TRBV3-1 (or the pseudogene TRBV3-2) and TRBJ2-7; D might be TRBD1 (5 bases). The V and J ends lost 3 bases and 5 bases respectively, with 14 bases between them. Germline lookup yields CDR1 LGHDT and CDR2 YNNKEL (reference sequence). This CDR3 is 14 amino acids long. Written as DNA, the CDR3 is TGTGCCAGCAGCCACTTAGACAGAGCCAACGAGCAGTACGTC. Its translation: CASSHLDRANEQYV.

The V gene is TRBV28, the J gene TRBJ1-6; D is unclear. V dropped 5 bases and J dropped 5 bases, with 16 bases sitting between them. The V gene's germline CDR1 is MDHEN and CDR2 SYDVKM. The CDR3 sequence is 16 residues long. CDR3 amino acids: CASSSGLRVNNSPLHF. The DNA of the CDR3 is TGTGCCAGCAGTAGTGGTCTCAGAGTGAATAATTCACCCCTCCACTTT.

The chain couples TRBV6-5 to TRBJ2-2; 7 bases line up with TRBD2. Germline CDR1 and CDR2: MNHEY and SVGAGI. Trimming cost V 0 bases and J 0 bases; bases outside gene matches: 1. The CDR3 covers 16 residues. CDR3 sequence: CASSYSGLANTGELFF. CDR3 coding DNA: TGTGCCAGCAGTTACTCCGGACTAGCGAACACCGGGGAGCTGTTTTTT.

The rearrangement joins TRBV12-5 to TRBJ1-2; D gene uncertain. CDR3 length: 14 residues. V lost 0 bases and J lost 5, with 10 bases in between. The germline gives CDR1 LGHNT, CDR2 FRNRAP. CDR3 sequence (DNA): TGTGCTAGTGGTTTGGTACCGGGTGGGTATGGCTACACCTTC. Translation: CASGLVPGGYGYTF.

The chain is built from TRBV7-9 and TRBJ2-6, with 9 bases matching TRBD1. The V and J ends lost 3 bases and 0 bases, in that order; junction bases with no gene match: 6. Looked up from germline, CDR1 is SEHNR and CDR2 is FQNEAQ (reference sequence). The CDR3 is 18 amino acids. CDR3 amino acids: CASSFGQGKGSGANVLTF. CDR3 in DNA: TGTGCCAGCAGCTTCGGACAGGGGAAGGGCTCTGGGGCCAACGTCCTGACTTTC.

The chain joins TRBV29-1 to TRBJ2-6; TRBD1 agrees at 7 bases. Germline assignment: CDR1 SQVTM and CDR2 ANQGSEA. This CDR3 spans 16 amino acids. The ends lost 6 bases at V and 0 bases at J; junction bases unmatched: 8. The CDR3 DNA is TGCAGCGTATGGGGGACAGCAAACTCTGGGGCCAACGTCCTGACTTTC. Translation: CSVWGTANSGANVLTF.

The chain recombines TRBV6-1 with TRBJ2-3; 9 bases align to TRBD2. From germline, CDR1 is MNHNS and CDR2 SASEGT. CDR3 length: 15 amino acids. The V and J ends lost 3 bases and 5 bases, in that order; junction bases with no gene match: 6. CDR3 DNA sequence: TGTGCCAGCAGTGAGGGCGGGGGGGCCGGAGATACGCAGTATTTT. Its translation: CASSEGGGAGDTQYF.

With respect to this clone: At one boundary the junction diverges from the germline segment, which might be a read error. The rearrangement joins TRBV6-2 or TRBV6-3 to TRBJ2-7; D possibly corresponds to TRBD1 (5 bases). Germline CDR1 and CDR2: MNHEY and SVGEGT. The CDR3 length is 13 residues. CDR3 in amino acids: CASSYSQDPKAGF. CDR3 DNA: TGTGCCAGCAGTTACTCACAGGATCCAAAAGCAGGCTTC.

The chain uses TRBV28 and TRBJ2-3, with 13 bases lining up with TRBD2. The CDR3 runs to 18 residues. Germline V gene sequence: CDR1 MDHEN, CDR2 SYDVKM. Trimming cost V 4 bases and J 1 base; bases outside gene matches: 8. CDR3 protein: CASSYPVTSGRGTDTQYF. DNA of the CDR3: TGTGCCAGCAGTTATCCCGTAACTAGCGGGAGGGGCACAGATACGCAGTATTTT.

The rearrangement uses TRBV5-1 and TRBJ2-5; a possible D gene is TRBD1 (5 bases). CDR3 size: 14 residues. The V and J ends lost 0 bases and 0 bases respectively, with 6 bases between them. Germline V gives CDR1 SGHRS, CDR2 YFSETQ. CDR3 DNA: TGCGCCAGCAGCTTGGGACAGTACCAAGAGACCCAGTACTTC. It translates to CASSLGQYQETQYF.

The V and J genes are TRBV4-1 and TRBJ1-3, with D unresolved. CDR1 and CDR2 from the germline V gene are MGHRA and YSYEKL. Trimming took off 2 bases at V and 5 bases at J, with 16 bases between the two ends. This CDR3 spans 16 amino acids. The CDR3 region has the DNA TGCGCCAGCAGCCAACCCAACCGGGGTCGGAGAAACACCATATATTTT. The encoded protein is CASSQPNRGRRNTIYF.

The rearrangement joins TRBV5-1 to TRBJ1-1, with 7 positions matching TRBD1. Germline lookup yields CDR1 SGHRS and CDR2 YFSETQ. With 3 bases clipped from V and 6 bases from J, the junction kept 8 bases outside the gene matches. CDR3 length equals 14 residues. In DNA form, the CDR3 reads TGCGCCAGCAGCTGGGGTGGAGGGGGCCCTGAAGCTTTCTTT. This codes for CASSWGGGGPEAFF.

The chain employs TRBV2 and TRBJ2-3, with D perhaps TRBD1 (5 bases). V was trimmed by 3 bases and J by 4 bases, leaving 11 bases between them. The V gene's germline CDR1 is SNHLY and CDR2 FYNNEI. The CDR3 contains 14 residues. CDR3 region: CASSDGAASDTQYF. The CDR3 DNA sequence: TGTGCCAGCAGTGATGGGGCCGCTTCAGATACGCAGTATTTT.

This chain connects TRBV18 to TRBJ2-7; D tentatively fits TRBD1 or TRBD2 (5 bases each). Germline assignment: CDR1 KGHSH and CDR2 LQKENI. V lost 6 bases to trimming and J lost 2 bases, with 8 bases between them. This CDR3 has 12 amino acids. The CDR3 bases are TGTGCCAGCTCTCGGGGCCCCTACGAGCAGTACTTC. Amino acids: CASSRGPYEQYF.

The rearrangement uses TRBV5-8 and TRBJ2-7; the match to TRBD2 covers 10 bases. CDR1 and CDR2 (germline): SGHTS, YDEGEE. The CDR3 consists of 16 residues. With 0 bases clipped from V and 2 bases from J, the junction kept 5 bases outside the gene matches. The CDR3 coding sequence is TGTGCCAGCAGCTTGGTAGGGACTAGCGACCCCTACGAGCAGTACTTC. This gives the protein CASSLVGTSDPYEQYF.

Here the CDR3 DNA reads TGTGCCAGCTTGCGGGGAAGCACCGGGGAGCTGTTTTTT. This gives the protein CASLRGSTGELFF. The J gene is TRBJ2-2, the V gene TRBV13; a weak D match, TRBD2 (6 bases). Deletions cut 8 bases from V and 4 bases from J, with 11 bases between. CDR1 is PRHDT and CDR2 is FYEKMQ in the germline V gene (reference sequence). The CDR3 length is 13 residues.

The V gene is TRBV27, the J gene TRBJ2-2; 8 bases align to TRBD1. Per germline, CDR1 MNHEY and CDR2 SMNVEV (reference sequence). This CDR3 has 14 residues. Unmatched junction bases numbered 10, after V lost 9 bases and J lost 7 bases. The CDR3 sequence: CASAGGSSYGELFF. In DNA, the CDR3 is TGTGCCAGTGCAGGGGGCAGTTCGTACGGGGAGCTGTTTTTT.

This chain uses TRBV30 with TRBJ2-5; 8 nucleotides agree with TRBD2. The trim removed 1 base at V and 4 bases at J, leaving 5 bases unmatched. This CDR3 region has 14 residues. CDR1 and CDR2 (germline): GTSNPN, SVGIG (reference sequence). The CDR3 DNA follows: TGTGCCTGGAGTGGCCCGACTAGCGCAGAGACCCAGTACTTC. It encodes CAWSGPTSAETQYF.

The V and J genes are TRBV29-1 and TRBJ2-5; maybe TRBD2 (6 bases). CDR1 SQVTM and CDR2 ANQGSEA come from the germline V gene. The germline V and J ends were trimmed by 7 bases and 5 bases, with 17 bases remaining between them. This CDR3 region has 13 residues. CDR3 residues: CSASGGPEETQYF. CDR3 DNA: TGCAGCGCCTCTGGAGGGCCCGAGGAGACCCAGTACTTC.

This chain joins TRBV29-1 and TRBJ2-3; tentatively, D is TRBD1 (6 bases). With 6 bases removed from V and 4 bases from J, the gap between germline ends came to 14 bases. The CDR3 covers 13 residues. Germline V gene lookup returns CDR1 SQVTM and CDR2 ANQGSEA. CDR3: CSVPGAGADTQYF. CDR3 DNA: TGCAGCGTACCAGGGGCGGGTGCAGATACGCAGTATTTT.

This chain uses TRBV24-1 with TRBJ2-1; D is ambiguous. This CDR3 has 16 amino acids. CDR1 and CDR2 (germline): KGHDR, SFDVKD. V was pared by 3 bases and J by 0 bases, with 11 bases between. This chain's CDR3 is CATSDPDARSYNEQFF. CDR3 bases: TGTGCCACCAGTGATCCTGACGCGCGCTCCTACAATGAGCAGTTCTTC.

The rearrangement links TRBV5-6 to TRBJ2-7, with D perhaps TRBD1 (6 bases). Trimming left V 2 bases short and J 3 bases short, with 12 bases between. The germline V gene encodes CDR1 SGHDT and CDR2 YYEEEE. This CDR3 contains 14 residues. CDR3 nucleotide sequence: TGTGCCAGCAGCTTAGCAGGGGCGGGCTACGAGCAGTACTTC. Encoded protein: CASSLAGAGYEQYF.

J is TRBJ2-7 and V is TRBV18; no clear D gene. V lost 3 bases and J lost 5, with 14 bases in between. Germline V gene data show CDR1 as KGHSH and CDR2 as LQKENI. The CDR3 length is 14 residues. Here the CDR3 DNA reads TGTGCCAGCTCACCCCGCTACCCAAAGGACGAGCAGTACGTC. The encoded protein is CASSPRYPKDEQYV.

As DNA, the CDR3 is TGTGCCAGCAGTGACCCACTAGCCGTAGACACAGATACGCAGTATTTT. Translation gives CASSDPLAVDTDTQYF. The rearrangement uses TRBV6-1 and TRBJ2-3; D is perhaps TRBD2 (6 bases). Germline assignment: CDR1 MNHNS and CDR2 SASEGT. Trimming left V 3 bases short and J 2 bases short, with 15 bases between. The CDR3 consists of 16 residues.

The rearrangement joins TRBV5-1 to TRBJ2-3; D uncertain. Per the germline V gene, CDR1 is SGHRS and CDR2 is YFSETQ. CDR3 length: 16 amino acids. Trimming shortened V by 4 bases and J by 0 bases, and 15 bases separated the two germline ends. The CDR3 coding sequence is TGCGCCAGCAGCCAAGGCTCGGTGGGGAGCACAGATACGCAGTATTTT. Translated, it gives CASSQGSVGSTDTQYF.

This sequence joins TRBV6-5 and TRBJ1-5, with 9 nucleotides matching TRBD1. CDR1 MNHEY and CDR2 SVGAGI come from the germline V gene. The CDR3 runs 15 residues. V was pared by 4 bases and J by 2 bases, with 3 bases of the junction left unmatched. The DNA for the CDR3 is TGTGCCAGCAGTTCAACAGGGGGCGGCAATCAGCCCCAGCATTTT. It codes for CASSSTGGGNQPQHF.

This chain joins TRBV19 and TRBJ1-5; 7 nucleotides align to TRBD1. The CDR3 covers 15 residues. V shed 6 bases and J 8 bases; nucleotides not matched to a gene: 13. CDR1 and CDR2 from the germline V gene are LNHDA and SQIVND (reference sequence). The CDR3 loop is CASSRQGLSREPQHF. Here the CDR3 DNA reads TGTGCCAGTAGCCGACAGGGACTTAGTCGGGAGCCCCAGCATTTT.

J is TRBJ2-1 and V is TRBV3-1 (or the pseudogene TRBV3-2); no reliable D call. V was trimmed by 4 bases and J by 0 bases, leaving 13 bases between them. The CDR3 runs to 16 residues. Per the germline V gene, CDR1 is LGHDT and CDR2 is YNNKEL (reference sequence). Written as DNA, the CDR3 is TGTGCCAGCAGCCGAATCCGGGCAAGCTCCTACAATGAGCAGTTCTTC. Residues: CASSRIRASSYNEQFF.

This chain links TRBV11-2 with TRBJ1-2; 7 nucleotides agree with TRBD1. The trim removed 4 bases at V and 8 bases at J, leaving 7 bases unmatched. CDR3 size: 13 residues. Germline loops: CDR1 SGHAT, CDR2 FQNNGV. The CDR3 spells CASSSDRAGGYTF. The CDR3 DNA reads TGTGCCAGCAGCTCCGACAGGGCTGGGGGCTACACCTTC.